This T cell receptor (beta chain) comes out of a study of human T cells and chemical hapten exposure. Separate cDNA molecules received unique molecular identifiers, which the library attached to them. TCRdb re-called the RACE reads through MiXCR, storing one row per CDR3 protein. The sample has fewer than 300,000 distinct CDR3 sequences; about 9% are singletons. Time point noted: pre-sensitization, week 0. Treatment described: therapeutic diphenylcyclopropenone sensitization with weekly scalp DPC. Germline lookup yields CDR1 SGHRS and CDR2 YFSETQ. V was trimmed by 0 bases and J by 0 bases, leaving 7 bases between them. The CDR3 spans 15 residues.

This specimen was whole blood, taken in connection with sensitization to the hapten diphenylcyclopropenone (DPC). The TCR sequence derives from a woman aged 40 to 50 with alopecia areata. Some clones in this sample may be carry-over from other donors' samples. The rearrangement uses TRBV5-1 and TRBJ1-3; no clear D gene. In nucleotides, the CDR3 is TGCGCCAGCAGCTTGGGGCAGAGCTCTGGAAACACCATATATTTT. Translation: CASSLGQSSGNTIYF.